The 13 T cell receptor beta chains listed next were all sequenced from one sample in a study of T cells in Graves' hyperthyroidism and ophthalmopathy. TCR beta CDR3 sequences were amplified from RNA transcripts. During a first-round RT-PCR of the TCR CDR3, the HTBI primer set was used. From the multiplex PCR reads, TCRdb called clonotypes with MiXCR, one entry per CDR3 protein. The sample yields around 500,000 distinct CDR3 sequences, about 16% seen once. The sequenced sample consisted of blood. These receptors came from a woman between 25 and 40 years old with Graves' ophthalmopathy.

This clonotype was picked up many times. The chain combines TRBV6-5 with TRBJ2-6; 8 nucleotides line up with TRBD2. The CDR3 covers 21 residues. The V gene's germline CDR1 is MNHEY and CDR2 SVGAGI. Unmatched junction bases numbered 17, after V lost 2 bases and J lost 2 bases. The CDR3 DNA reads TGTGCCAGCAGTTACCAGGTTCCTGGACTAGCTGGAGGAACTGGGGCCAACGTCCTGACTTTC. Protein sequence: CASSYQVPGLAGGTGANVLTF.

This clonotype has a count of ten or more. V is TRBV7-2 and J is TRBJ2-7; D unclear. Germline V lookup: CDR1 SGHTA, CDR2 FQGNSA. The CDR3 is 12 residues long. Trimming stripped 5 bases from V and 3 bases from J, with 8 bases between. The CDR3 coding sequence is TGTGCCAGCAGCGCCTACTACTACGAGCAGTACTTC. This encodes CASSAYYYEQYF.

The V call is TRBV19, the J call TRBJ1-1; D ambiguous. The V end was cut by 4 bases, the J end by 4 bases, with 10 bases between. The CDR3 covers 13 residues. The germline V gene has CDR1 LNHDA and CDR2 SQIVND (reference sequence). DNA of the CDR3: TGTGCCAGTAGTACAAGCGGGCGCACTGAAGCTTTCTTT. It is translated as CASSTSGRTEAFF. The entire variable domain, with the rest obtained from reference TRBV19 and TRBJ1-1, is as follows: DGGITQSPKYLFRKEGQNVTLSCEQNLNHDAMYWYRQDPGQGLRLIYYSQIVNDFQKGDIAEGYSVSREKKESFPLTVTSAQKNPTAFYLCASSTSGRTEAFFGQGTRLTVV.

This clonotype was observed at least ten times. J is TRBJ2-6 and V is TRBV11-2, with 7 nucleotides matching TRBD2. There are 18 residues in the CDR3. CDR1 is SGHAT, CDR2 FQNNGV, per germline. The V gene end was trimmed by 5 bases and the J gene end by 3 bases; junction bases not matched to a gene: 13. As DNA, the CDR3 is TGTGCCAGCAGCAGGACCGGGGCTCCGGGAGGTGGGGCCAACGTCCTGACTTTC. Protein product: CASSRTGAPGGGANVLTF.

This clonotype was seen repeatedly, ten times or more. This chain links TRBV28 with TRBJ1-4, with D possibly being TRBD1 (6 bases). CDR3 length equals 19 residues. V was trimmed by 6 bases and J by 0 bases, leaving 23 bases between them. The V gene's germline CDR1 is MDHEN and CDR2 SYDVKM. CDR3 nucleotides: TGTGCCAGCAGCCAAGAGACAGGTTTTTCTCGGCCAACTAATGAAAAACTGTTTTTT. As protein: CASSQETGFSRPTNEKLFF.

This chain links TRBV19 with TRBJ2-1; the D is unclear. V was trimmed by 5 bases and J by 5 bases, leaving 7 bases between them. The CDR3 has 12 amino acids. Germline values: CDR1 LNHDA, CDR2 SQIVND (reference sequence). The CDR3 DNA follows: TGTGCCAGTAGTTTACTGGACAATGAGCAGTTCTTC. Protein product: CASSLLDNEQFF.

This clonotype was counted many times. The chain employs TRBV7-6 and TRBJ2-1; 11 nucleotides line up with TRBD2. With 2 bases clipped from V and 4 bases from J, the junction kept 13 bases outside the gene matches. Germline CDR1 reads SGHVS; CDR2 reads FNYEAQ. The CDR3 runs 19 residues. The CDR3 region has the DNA TGTGCCAGCAGCTTAATAGAAGGGCTAGCGGGAGGCCCTTACAATGAGCAGTTCTTC. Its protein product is CASSLIEGLAGGPYNEQFF.

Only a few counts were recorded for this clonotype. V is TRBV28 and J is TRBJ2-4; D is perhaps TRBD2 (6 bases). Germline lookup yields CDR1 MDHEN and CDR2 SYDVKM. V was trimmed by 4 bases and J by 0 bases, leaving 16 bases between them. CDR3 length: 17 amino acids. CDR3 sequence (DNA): TGTGCCAGCAGTTGGTACAAGGGAGGACTAGCCAAAAACATTCAGTACTTC. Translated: CASSWYKGGLAKNIQYF.

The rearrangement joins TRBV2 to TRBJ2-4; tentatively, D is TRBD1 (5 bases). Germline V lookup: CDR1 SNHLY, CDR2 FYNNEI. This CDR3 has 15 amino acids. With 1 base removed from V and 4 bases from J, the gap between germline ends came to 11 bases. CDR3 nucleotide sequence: TGTGCCAGCAGTGAAGAGGGGCTCGTAAAAAACATTCAGTACTTC. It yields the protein CASSEEGLVKNIQYF.

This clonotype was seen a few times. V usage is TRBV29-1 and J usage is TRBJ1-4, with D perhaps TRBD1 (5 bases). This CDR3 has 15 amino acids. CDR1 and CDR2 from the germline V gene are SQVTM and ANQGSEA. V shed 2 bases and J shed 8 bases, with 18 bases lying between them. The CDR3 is CSVERGDVKGEKLFF. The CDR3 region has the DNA TGCAGCGTTGAAAGAGGGGACGTGAAAGGCGAAAAACTGTTTTTT.

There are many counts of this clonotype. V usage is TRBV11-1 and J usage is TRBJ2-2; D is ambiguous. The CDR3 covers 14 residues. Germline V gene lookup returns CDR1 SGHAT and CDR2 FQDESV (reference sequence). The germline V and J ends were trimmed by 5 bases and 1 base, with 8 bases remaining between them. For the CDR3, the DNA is TGTGCCAGCAGCACCAGACAGAACACCGGGGAGCTGTTTTTT. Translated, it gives CASSTRQNTGELFF.

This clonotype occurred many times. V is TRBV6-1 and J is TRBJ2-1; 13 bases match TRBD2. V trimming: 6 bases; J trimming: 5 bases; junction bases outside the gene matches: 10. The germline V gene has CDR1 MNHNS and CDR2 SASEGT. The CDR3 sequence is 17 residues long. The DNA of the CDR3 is TGTGCCAGCAGGAAGCCCTACGGACTAGCGGGGGACAATGAGCAGTTCTTC. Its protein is CASRKPYGLAGDNEQFF.

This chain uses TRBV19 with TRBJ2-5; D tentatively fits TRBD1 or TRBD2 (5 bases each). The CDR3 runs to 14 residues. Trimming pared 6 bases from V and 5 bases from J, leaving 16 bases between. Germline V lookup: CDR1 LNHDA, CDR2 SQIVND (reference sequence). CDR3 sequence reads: CASRLGARGETQYF. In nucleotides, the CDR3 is TGTGCCAGTAGGCTTGGGGCCCGAGGGGAGACCCAGTACTTC.